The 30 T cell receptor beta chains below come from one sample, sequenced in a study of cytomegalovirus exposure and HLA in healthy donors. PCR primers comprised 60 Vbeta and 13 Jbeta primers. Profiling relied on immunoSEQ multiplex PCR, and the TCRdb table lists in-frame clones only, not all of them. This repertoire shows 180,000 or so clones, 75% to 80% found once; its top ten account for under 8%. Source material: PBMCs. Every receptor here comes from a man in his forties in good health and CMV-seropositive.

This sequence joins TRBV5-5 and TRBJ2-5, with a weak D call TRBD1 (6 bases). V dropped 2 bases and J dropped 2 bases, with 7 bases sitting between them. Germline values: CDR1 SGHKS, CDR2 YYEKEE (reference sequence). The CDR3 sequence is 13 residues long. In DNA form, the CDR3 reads TGTGCCAGCAGCTTCGACAGGCAAGAGACCCAGTACTTC. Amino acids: CASSFDRQETQYF.

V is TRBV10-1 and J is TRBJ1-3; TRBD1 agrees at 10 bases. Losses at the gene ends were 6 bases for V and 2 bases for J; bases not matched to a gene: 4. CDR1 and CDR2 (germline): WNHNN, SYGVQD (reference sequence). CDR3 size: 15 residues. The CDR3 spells CASSGTGATGNTIYF. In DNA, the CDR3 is TGCGCCAGCAGCGGGACAGGGGCGACTGGAAACACCATATATTTT.

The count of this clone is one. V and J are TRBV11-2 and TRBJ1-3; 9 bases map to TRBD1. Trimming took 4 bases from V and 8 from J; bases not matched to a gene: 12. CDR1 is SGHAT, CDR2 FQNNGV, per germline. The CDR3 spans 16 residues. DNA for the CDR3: TGTGCCAGCAGCTCTCGACAGGGGGTGAGAATAGACACCATATATTTT. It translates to CASSSRQGVRIDTIYF.

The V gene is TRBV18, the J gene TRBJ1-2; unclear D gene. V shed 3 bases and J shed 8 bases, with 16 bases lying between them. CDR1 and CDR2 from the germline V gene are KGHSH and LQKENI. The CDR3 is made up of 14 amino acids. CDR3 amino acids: CASSPWTTLGGYTF. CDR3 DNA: TGTGCCAGCTCACCGTGGACTACCCTAGGGGGCTACACCTTC.

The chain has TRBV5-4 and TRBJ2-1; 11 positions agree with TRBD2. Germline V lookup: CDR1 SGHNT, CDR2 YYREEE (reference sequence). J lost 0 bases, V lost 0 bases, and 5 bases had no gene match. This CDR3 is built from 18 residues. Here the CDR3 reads CASSLGLAGSSSYNEQFF. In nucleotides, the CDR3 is TGTGCCAGCAGCTTGGGACTAGCGGGGTCTAGCTCCTACAATGAGCAGTTCTTC.

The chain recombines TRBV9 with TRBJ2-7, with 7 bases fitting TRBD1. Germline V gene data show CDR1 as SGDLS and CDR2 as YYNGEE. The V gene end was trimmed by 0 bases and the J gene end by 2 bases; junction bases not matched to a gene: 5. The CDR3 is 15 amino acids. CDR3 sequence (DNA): TGTGCCAGCAGCGTAGGGCTGACAGGGCCCTACGAGCAGTACTTC. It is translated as CASSVGLTGPYEQYF.

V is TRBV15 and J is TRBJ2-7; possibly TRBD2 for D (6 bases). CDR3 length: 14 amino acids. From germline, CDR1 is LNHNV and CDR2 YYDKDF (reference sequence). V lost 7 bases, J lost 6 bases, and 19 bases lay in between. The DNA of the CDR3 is TGTGCCACCAAATGGGGAGGTGAGGCTTCCGAGCAGTACTTC. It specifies CATKWGGEASEQYF.

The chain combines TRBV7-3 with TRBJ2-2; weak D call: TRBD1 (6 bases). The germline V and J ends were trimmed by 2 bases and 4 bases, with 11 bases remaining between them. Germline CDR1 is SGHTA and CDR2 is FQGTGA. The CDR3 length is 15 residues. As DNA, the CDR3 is TGTGCCAGCAGCTTAGGGCAGGGGAGCACCGGGGAGCTGTTTTTT. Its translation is CASSLGQGSTGELFF.

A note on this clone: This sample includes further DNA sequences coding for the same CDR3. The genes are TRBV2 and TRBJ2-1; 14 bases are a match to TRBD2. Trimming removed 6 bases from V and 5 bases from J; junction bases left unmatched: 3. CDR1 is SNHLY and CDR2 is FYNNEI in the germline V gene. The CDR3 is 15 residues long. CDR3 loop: CASSPGLAGDNEQFF. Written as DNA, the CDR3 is TGTGCCAGCAGCCCGGGACTAGCGGGAGACAATGAGCAGTTCTTC.

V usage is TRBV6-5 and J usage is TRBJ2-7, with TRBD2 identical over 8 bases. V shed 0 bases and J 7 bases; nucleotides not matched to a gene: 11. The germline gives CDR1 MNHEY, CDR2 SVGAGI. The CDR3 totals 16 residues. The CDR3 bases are TGTGCCAGCAGTTACTCCCGGGAGGGACTTCTTGGGGAGCAGTACTTC. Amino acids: CASSYSREGLLGEQYF.

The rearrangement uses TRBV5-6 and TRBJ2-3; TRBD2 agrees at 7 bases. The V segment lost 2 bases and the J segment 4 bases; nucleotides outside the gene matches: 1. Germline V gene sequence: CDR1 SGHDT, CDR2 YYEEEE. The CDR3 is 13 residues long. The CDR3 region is CASSLRGADTQYF. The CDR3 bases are TGTGCCAGCAGCTTACGGGGGGCAGATACGCAGTATTTT.

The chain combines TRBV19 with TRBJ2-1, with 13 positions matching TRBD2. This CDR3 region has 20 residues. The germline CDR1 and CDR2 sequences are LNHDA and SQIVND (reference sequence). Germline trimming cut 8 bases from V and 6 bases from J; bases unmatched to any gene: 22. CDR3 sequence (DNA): TGTGCCAGTCAAAACCCTGGAGGGGCGACTAGCGGGAGGTTTCCCAATGAGCAGTTCTTC. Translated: CASQNPGGATSGRFPNEQFF. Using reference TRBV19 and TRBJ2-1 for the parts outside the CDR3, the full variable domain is DGGITQSPKYLFRKEGQNVTLSCEQNLNHDAMYWYRQDPGQGLRLIYYSQIVNDFQKGDIAEGYSVSREKKESFPLTVTSAQKNPTAFYLCASQNPGGATSGRFPNEQFFGPGTRLTVL.

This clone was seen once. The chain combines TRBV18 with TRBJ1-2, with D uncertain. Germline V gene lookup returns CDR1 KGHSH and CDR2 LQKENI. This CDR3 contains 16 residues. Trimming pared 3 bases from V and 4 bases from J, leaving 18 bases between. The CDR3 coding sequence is TGTGCCAGCTCACCCCCTGGTCGGGTGATGGTCTATGGCTACACCTTC. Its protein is CASSPPGRVMVYGYTF.

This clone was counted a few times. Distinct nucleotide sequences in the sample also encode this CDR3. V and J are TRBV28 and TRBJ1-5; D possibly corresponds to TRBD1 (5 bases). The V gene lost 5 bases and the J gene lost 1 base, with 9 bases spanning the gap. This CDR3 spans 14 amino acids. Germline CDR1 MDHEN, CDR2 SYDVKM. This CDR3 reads CASSQGGSNQPQHF. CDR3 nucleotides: TGTGCCAGCAGTCAGGGTGGGAGCAATCAGCCCCAGCATTTT.

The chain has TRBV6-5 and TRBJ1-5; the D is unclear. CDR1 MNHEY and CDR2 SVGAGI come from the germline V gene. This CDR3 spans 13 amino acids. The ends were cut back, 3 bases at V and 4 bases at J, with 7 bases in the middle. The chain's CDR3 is CASSYTVNQPQHF. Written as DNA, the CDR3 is TGTGCCAGCAGTTATACGGTTAATCAGCCCCAGCATTTT.

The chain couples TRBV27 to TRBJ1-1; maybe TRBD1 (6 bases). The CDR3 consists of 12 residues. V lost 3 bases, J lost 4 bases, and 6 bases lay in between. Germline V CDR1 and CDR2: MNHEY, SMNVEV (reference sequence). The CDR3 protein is CASSFRGTEAFF. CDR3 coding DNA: TGTGCCAGCAGTTTCAGGGGCACTGAAGCTTTCTTT.

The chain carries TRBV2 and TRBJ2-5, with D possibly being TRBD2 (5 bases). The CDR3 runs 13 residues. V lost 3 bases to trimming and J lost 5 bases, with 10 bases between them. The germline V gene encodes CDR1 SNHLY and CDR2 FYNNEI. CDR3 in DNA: TGTGCCAGCAGTGATACGGGGTTGGAGACCCAGTACTTC. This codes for CASSDTGLETQYF.

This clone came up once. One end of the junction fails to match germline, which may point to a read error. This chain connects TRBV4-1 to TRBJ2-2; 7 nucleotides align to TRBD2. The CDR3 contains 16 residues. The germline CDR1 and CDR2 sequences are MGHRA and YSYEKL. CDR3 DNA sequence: TGCGCCAGCACCCTTGGGCCCAGCGGGAACGCCGGGGAGCTGTTTTTT. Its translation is CASTLGPSGNAGELFF.

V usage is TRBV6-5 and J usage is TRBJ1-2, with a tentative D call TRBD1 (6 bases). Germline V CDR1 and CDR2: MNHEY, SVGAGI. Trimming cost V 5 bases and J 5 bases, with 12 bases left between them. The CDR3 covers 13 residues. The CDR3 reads CASSPRTAYGYTF. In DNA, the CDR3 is TGTGCCAGCAGTCCCCGGACAGCATATGGCTACACCTTC.

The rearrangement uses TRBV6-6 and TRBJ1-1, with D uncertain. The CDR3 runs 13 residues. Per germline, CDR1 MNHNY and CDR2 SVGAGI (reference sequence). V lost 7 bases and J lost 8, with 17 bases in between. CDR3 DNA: TGTGCCAGCACCTACACCCCCGATAGCGAAGCTTTCTTT. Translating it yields CASTYTPDSEAFF.

CDR3 amino acids: CASRPALLAGGGETQYF. In nucleotides, the CDR3 is TGTGCCAGCCGCCCGGCTCTGCTAGCGGGTGGGGGCGAGACCCAGTACTTC. V is TRBV7-9 and J is TRBJ2-5; TRBD2 matches at 8 bases. The trim removed 8 bases at V and 5 bases at J, leaving 19 bases unmatched. CDR3 size: 17 residues. The germline V gene has CDR1 SEHNR and CDR2 FQNEAQ (reference sequence).

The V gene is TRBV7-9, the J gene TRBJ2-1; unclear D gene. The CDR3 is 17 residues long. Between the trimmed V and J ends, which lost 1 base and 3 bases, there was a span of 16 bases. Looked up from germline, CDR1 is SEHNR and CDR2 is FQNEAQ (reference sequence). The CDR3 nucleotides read TGTGCCAGCAGCTTAGTAGGTGGCGGAGAATTCTACAATGAGCAGTTCTTC. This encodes CASSLVGGGEFYNEQFF.

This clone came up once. The CDR3 DNA is TGTGCCAGCAGCTTCAACAGGGGGCGCGGAGATACGCAGTATTTT. It codes for CASSFNRGRGDTQYF. The chain is built from TRBV7-8 and TRBJ2-3; 9 nucleotides line up with TRBD1. The CDR3 has 15 amino acids. Germline CDR1 reads SGHVS; CDR2 reads FQNEAQ. V was clipped by 3 bases and J by 5 bases; unmatched bases: 6. Drawing the rest from reference TRBV7-8 and TRBJ2-3, the complete variable domain is GAGVSQSPRYKVAKRGQDVALRCDPISGHVSLFWYQQALGQGPEFLTYFQNEAQLDKSGLPSDRFFAERPEGSVSTLKIQRTQQEDSAVYLCASSFNRGRGDTQYFGPGTRLTVL.

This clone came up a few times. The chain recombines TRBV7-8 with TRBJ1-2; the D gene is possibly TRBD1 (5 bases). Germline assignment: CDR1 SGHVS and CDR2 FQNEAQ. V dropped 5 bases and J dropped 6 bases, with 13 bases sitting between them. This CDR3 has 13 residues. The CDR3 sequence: CASSPSGGDGYTF. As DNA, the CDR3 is TGTGCCAGCAGCCCCTCGGGGGGTGATGGCTACACCTTC.

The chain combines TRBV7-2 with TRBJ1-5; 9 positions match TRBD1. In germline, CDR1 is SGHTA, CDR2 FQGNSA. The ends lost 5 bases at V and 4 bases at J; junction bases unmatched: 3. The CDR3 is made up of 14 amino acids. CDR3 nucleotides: TGTGCCAGCAGCCCACAGGGGGCAAATCAGCCCCAGCATTTT. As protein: CASSPQGANQPQHF. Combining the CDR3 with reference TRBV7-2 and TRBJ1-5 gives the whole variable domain GAGVSQSPSNKVTEKGKDVELRCDPISGHTALYWYRQSLGQGLEFLIYFQGNSAPDKSGLPSDRFSAERTGGSVSTLTIQRTQQEDSAVYLCASSPQGANQPQHFGDGTRLSIL.

The CDR3 sequence: CASSEAGTDTQYF. The CDR3, as DNA: TGTGCCAGCAGCGAGGCAGGGACAGATACGCAGTATTTT. The chain couples TRBV9 to TRBJ2-3; D is possibly TRBD1 (5 bases). Trimming took 3 bases from V and 3 from J, leaving 8 bases between them. CDR1 and CDR2 from the germline V gene are SGDLS and YYNGEE. This CDR3 spans 13 amino acids.

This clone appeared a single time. The CDR3 sequence is CASSLGGEKLFF. The DNA of the CDR3 is TGTGCCAGCAGCCTTGGAGGGGAAAAACTGTTTTTT. The chain has TRBV14 and TRBJ1-4, with D uncertain. Germline V CDR1 and CDR2: SGHDN, FVKESK. V lost 4 bases and J lost 8, with 8 bases in between. CDR3 length: 12 amino acids.

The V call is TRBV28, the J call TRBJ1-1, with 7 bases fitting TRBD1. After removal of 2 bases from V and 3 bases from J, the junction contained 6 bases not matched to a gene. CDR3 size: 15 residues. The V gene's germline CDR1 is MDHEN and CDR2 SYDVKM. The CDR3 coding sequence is TGTGCCAGCAGTTTAGCAAAGACAGGGTACACTGAAGCTTTCTTT. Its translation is CASSLAKTGYTEAFF.

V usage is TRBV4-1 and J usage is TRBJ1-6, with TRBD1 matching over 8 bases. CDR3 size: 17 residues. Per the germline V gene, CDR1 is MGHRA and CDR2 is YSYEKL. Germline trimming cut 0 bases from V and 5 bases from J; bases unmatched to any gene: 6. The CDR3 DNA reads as TGCGCCAGCAGCCAAGATCGGGGGACAGGAGATAATTCACCCCTCCACTTT. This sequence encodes CASSQDRGTGDNSPLHF.

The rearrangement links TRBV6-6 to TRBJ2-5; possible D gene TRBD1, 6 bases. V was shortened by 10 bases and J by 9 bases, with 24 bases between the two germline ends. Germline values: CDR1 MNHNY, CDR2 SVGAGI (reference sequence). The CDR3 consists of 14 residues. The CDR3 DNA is TGTGCCACGTCGTTTACAGGGATTAACGAGCCCCAGTACTTC. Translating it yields CATSFTGINEPQYF.